This TCR beta chain was identified in a study of Graves' ophthalmopathy and Graves' hyperthyroidism. The overall study: Peripheral blood was gathered at the point of initial diagnosis, before any treatment started. Study results and caveats: Thyroid clonotypes that were expanded above 0.001 frequency mostly also appeared in blood.

CDR3 regions of TCR beta were amplified from RNA transcripts. An initial RT-PCR round employing HTBI primers preceded a second-round multiplex PCR. TCRdb reprocessed the multiplex PCR reads with MiXCR, giving one entry per CDR3 protein. Here the sample spans 620,000 or so distinct CDR3 sequences, about 20% being singletons. With respect to this clonotype: The target antigen is unknown.

Germline assignment: CDR1 MDHEN and CDR2 SYDVKM. Trimming took 7 bases from V and 4 from J, leaving 16 bases between them. The CDR3 is made up of 14 amino acids. No progression to ophthalmopathy over 18 months defined stable hyperthyroidism. The sequence came from a woman in her late teens or twenties with stable Graves' hyperthyroidism. Some clones in this sample may be carry-over from other donors' samples. V usage is TRBV28 and J usage is TRBJ1-2; possibly TRBD1 for D (6 bases). What was sequenced was peripheral blood. CDR3 DNA sequence: TGTGCCAGCAACAACCGGGACACCAGCTATGGCTACACCTTC. Translation gives CASNNRDTSYGYTF.